The 5 T cell receptor beta chains presented below share a single source sample, sequenced in a study of OX40 agonist ivuxolimab in advanced cancers. Library generation was performed with the immunoSEQ multiplex PCR assay. TCRdb retrieved this table from immuneACCESS and kept in-frame rearrangements only. Not all clones are present; in checked studies, unresolved V genes account for under half, and no reason is known for the remainder. The sample table contains almost 80,000 clones; only one count was recorded for 70% to 90% of them. The ten top clones hold 25% of the sample. The source material was CD4+ or CD8+ T cells sorted from blood, sampled in a trial of the OX40 agonist ivuxolimab. The receptors stem from an adult with an advanced solid tumor such as melanoma, head and neck, liver or kidney cancer.

This clone occurred many times. The chain links TRBV7-2 to TRBJ2-3, with D unresolved. Germline V lookup: CDR1 SGHTA, CDR2 FQGNSA. CDR3 size: 13 residues. V lost 1 base and J 11 bases, leaving 13 bases between the germline ends. This CDR3 is CASSLEAESGQYF. CDR3 DNA: TGTGCCAGCAGCTTAGAGGCGGAAAGTGGGCAGTATTTT.

The gene calls are TRBV6-5 and TRBJ1-2; 8 bases map to TRBD1. Germline CDR1 MNHEY, CDR2 SVGAGI. J was trimmed by 7 bases and V by 6 bases; bases with no gene match: 10. There are 14 residues in the CDR3. The CDR3 DNA reads as TGTGCCAGCAGCCCGTCCGGCAGGGGGCTTGGCTACACCTTC. It specifies CASSPSGRGLGYTF.

The chain joins TRBV5-4 to TRBJ2-3, with 7 bases matching TRBD2. The CDR3 is made up of 16 amino acids. Losses at the gene ends were 1 base for V and 5 bases for J; bases not matched to a gene: 10. Germline CDR1 is SGHNT and CDR2 is YYREEE (reference sequence). This CDR3 is CASSLWRERGKDTQYF. CDR3 in DNA: TGTGCCAGCAGCTTGTGGCGGGAGCGGGGTAAAGATACGCAGTATTTT.

Only a few counts were recorded for this clone. The chain employs TRBV30 and TRBJ1-4, with D perhaps matching TRBD1 (5 bases). The CDR3 extends over 15 amino acids. Germline-derived CDR1 and CDR2 are GTSNPN and SVGIG (reference sequence). The V end lost 0 bases, the J end lost 3 bases, and 11 bases lay between the germline ends. CDR3 bases: TGTGCCTGGAGTGTACGGATGGGGGCTAATGAAAAACTGTTTTTT. Protein product: CAWSVRMGANEKLFF.

V is TRBV19 and J is TRBJ1-5; TRBD1 agrees at 9 bases. The CDR3 consists of 16 residues. Germline V gene lookup returns CDR1 LNHDA and CDR2 SQIVND (reference sequence). J was trimmed by 0 bases and V by 5 bases; bases with no gene match: 5. The CDR3 bases are TGTGCCAGTAGTTCGTTGGACAGGGGTAGCAATCAGCCCCAGCATTTT. Its translation: CASSSLDRGSNQPQHF.